The 4 T cell receptor beta chains below all came from one sample that was sequenced in a study of cytomegalovirus exposure and HLA in healthy donors. Some clones are missing from TCRdb's copy, which holds only in-frame ones; the method was immunoSEQ multiplex PCR. There are about 82,000 clones in the sample; around 94% occur only once, and approximately 0.67% lies in the top ten. Sequencing was done on a sample of PBMCs. These receptors originate from a man between 18 and 29 years old in good health and CMV-seronegative.

The rearrangement uses TRBV7-9 and TRBJ2-7; D possibly corresponds to TRBD1 (6 bases). The length of the CDR3 is 15 residues. CDR1 and CDR2 (germline): SEHNR, FQNEAQ (reference sequence). The V end was cut by 5 bases, the J end by 7 bases, with 21 bases between. CDR3 in amino acids: CASSPRRQAPWEQYF. The CDR3 coding sequence is TGTGCCAGCAGCCCCCGTCGACAGGCCCCGTGGGAGCAGTACTTC.

This chain connects TRBV5-1 to TRBJ1-4; D unresolved. The length of the CDR3 is 16 residues. With 2 bases removed from V and 5 bases from J, the gap between germline ends came to 16 bases. Germline CDR1 is SGHRS and CDR2 is YFSETQ. The CDR3 DNA reads TGCGCCAGCAGCTTAATCCCGGGGTTCCCCAATGAAAAACTGTTTTTT. Residues: CASSLIPGFPNEKLFF.

Comments on this clone: The germline gene is not matched at one end of the junction; a read error may be the cause. V gene TRBV7-7 combines with J gene TRBJ1-1, with D possibly matching TRBD1 (6 bases). Germline V gene sequence: CDR1 SSHAT, CDR2 FNYEAQ (reference sequence). The CDR3 runs 15 residues. CDR3 amino acids: CASSPAGQLNTEAFF. The CDR3 region has the DNA TGTGCTAGCAGCCCAGCTGGACAGCTGAACACTGAAGCTTTCTTT.

This clone showed up just once. The chain has TRBV7-8 and TRBJ1-3, with D possibly matching TRBD1 (5 bases). V was clipped by 6 bases and J by 2 bases, with 5 bases between them. Germline CDR1 and CDR2: SGHVS and FQNEAQ. The CDR3 totals 12 residues. For the CDR3, the DNA is TGTGCCAGCAGGGGGCCTGGAAACACCATATATTTT. Its translation is CASRGPGNTIYF.